This record looks at one T cell receptor beta chain sequence and its context. This table comes from immunoSEQ multiplex PCR, and its TCRdb copy is limited to in-frame clones, with some not included. The sample holds tens of thousands of clones; roughly 90% are singletons and the top ten take about a fifth. This sample was included in a study of T cell responses to AZD1222 COVID-19 vaccine. Germline V gene sequence: CDR1 SGHRS, CDR2 YFSETQ. The V and J ends lost 4 bases and 0 bases respectively, with 11 bases between them. The CDR3 length is 15 residues. This chain links TRBV5-1 with TRBJ2-4; perhaps TRBD2 as D (5 bases). The sequence was collected from an adult in good health. This specimen consisted of peripheral blood, obtained on day 0 of AZD1222 vaccination. This CDR3 reads CASSHSGEAKNIQYF. In DNA, the CDR3 is TGCGCCAGCAGCCACTCCGGGGAAGCCAAAAACATTCAGTACTTC.